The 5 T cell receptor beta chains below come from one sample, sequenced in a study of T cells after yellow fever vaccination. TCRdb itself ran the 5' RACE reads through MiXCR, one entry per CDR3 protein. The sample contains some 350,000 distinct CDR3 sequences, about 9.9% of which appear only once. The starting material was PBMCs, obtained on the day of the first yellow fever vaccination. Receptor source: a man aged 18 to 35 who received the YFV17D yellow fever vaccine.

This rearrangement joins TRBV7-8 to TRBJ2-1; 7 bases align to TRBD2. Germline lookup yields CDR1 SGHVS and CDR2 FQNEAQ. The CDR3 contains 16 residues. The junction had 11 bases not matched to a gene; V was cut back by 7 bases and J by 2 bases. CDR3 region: CASKTRGGGPYNEQFF. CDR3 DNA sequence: TGTGCCAGCAAAACCCGCGGCGGGGGTCCCTACAATGAGCAGTTCTTC.

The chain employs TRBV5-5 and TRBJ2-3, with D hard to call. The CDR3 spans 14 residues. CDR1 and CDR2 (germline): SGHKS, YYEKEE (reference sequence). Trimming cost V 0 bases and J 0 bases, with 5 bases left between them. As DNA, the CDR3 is TGTGCCAGCAGCTTGGTGAAGAGCACAGATACGCAGTATTTT. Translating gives CASSLVKSTDTQYF.

The CDR3 DNA reads TGTGCCAGCAGTGACCGCCGGAGACAGGTTTCTGAAGCTTTCTTT. Amino acids: CASSDRRRQVSEAFF. The chain recombines TRBV6-1 with TRBJ1-1, with D perhaps matching TRBD1 (6 bases). The germline V and J ends were trimmed by 3 bases and 6 bases, with 17 bases remaining between them. The CDR3 consists of 15 residues. Germline loops: CDR1 MNHNS, CDR2 SASEGT.

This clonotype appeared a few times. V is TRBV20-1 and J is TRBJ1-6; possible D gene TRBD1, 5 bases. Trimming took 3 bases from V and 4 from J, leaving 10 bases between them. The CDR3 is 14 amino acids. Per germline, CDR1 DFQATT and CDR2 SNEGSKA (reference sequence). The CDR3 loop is CSARTTEYNSPLHF. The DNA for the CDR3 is TGCAGTGCTAGGACGACAGAGTATAATTCACCCCTCCACTTT.

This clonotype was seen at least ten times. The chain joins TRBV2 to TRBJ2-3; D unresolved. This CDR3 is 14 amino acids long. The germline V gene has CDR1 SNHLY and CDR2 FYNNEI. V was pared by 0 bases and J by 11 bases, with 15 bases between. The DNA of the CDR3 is TGTGCCAGCAGTGAAGCGCAGGACGCTATCAGGCAGTATTTT. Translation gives CASSEAQDAIRQYF.